The rows below give T cell receptor beta chains drawn from one sample of a study of T cells in localized non-small cell lung cancer. Profiling relied on immunoSEQ multiplex PCR, and the TCRdb table lists in-frame clones only, not all of them. The sample shows about 27,000 clones, about 90% of them seen only once. The specimen comprised peripheral blood, sampled before any cancer treatment. These receptors came from a woman aged 35 to 75 with stage I lung adenocarcinoma. The CDR3 runs from the conserved cysteine through the conserved F or W. D genes are given only for firm matches. Some rows mark clone size as missing; the rest say once, few, many or name a class of expanded clone.

clone_size j_call d_call v_call cdr3_nt cdr3_aa
NA TRBJ2-7 TRBD1 TRBV6-5 TGTGCCAGCAGTTACACCCAGGGGGCACAGTCCGAGCAGTACTTC CASSYTQGAQSEQYF
NA TRBJ1-2 NA TRBV30 TGTGCCTGGAGCCCACAGGGAAATTATGGCTACACCTTC CAWSPQGNYGYTF
NA TRBJ2-7 TRBD2 TRBV29-1 TGCAGCGTTGCTGGCGGGGGACGTTACTACGAGCAGTACTTC CSVAGGGRYYEQYF
NA TRBJ2-1 TRBD2 TRBV2 TGTGCCAGCAGGGCCTCCGGGACTAGCGCGAGCTCCTACAATGAGCAGTTCTTC CASRASGTSASSYNEQFF
NA TRBJ1-1 NA TRBV30 TGTGCCTGGAGTGGACAGACTGAAGCTTTCTTT CAWSGQTEAFF
NA TRBJ2-3 TRBD1 TRBV7-8 TGTGCCAGCAGCTGGGGGTACAGGGGAAGCACAGATACGCAGTATTTT CASSWGYRGSTDTQYF
NA TRBJ2-2 NA TRBV19 TGTGCCAGTAGTGGAGGGGTCGGCACCGGGGAGCTGTTTTTT CASSGGVGTGELFF
NA TRBJ1-1 NA TRBV9 TGTGCCAGCTCTCGGACCGGGGACGGGCAGGGCGGGCGGGCTTTCTTT CASSRTGDGQGGRAFF
NA TRBJ2-7 NA TRBV2 TGTGCCAGCAGTGAATGGCGGGACTCCTACGAGCAGTACTTC CASSEWRDSYEQYF
NA TRBJ1-1 NA TRBV11-2 TGTGCCAGCAGCTTATCCGGGAACACTGAAGCTTTCTTT CASSLSGNTEAFF
once TRBJ1-1 NA TRBV5-1 TGCGCCAGCAGCATAGATTTTACAAGGAGTGCCGCTTTCTTT CASSIDFTRSAAFF
NA TRBJ1-1 NA TRBV2 TGTGCCAGCAGGAGCCGGGCCGGTAACACTGAAGCTTTCTTT CASRSRAGNTEAFF
NA TRBJ2-3 NA TRBV7-8 TGTGCCAGCAGGTTAGGGGGGGAACAATTAGTAAGCACAGATACGCAGTATTTT CASRLGGEQLVSTDTQYF
once TRBJ2-5 NA TRBV11-3 TGTGCCAGCAGCCTGAGCAGGGGAGTCGAGACCCAGTACTTC CASSLSRGVETQYF
NA TRBJ2-2 TRBD2 TRBV19 TGTGCCACCATGCGGGGGAAGGGGAGCGTCATTGGCGGGGAGCTGTTTTTT CATMRGKGSVIGGELFF
NA TRBJ2-5 TRBD2 TRBV28 TGTGCCAGCCATAAATTGGGGGGGTTAGAGACCCAGTACTTC CASHKLGGLETQYF
NA TRBJ2-3 TRBD2 TRBV5-1 TGCGCCAGCAGCTTGCAGGCGGGAGTGGGAACAGATACGCAGTATTTT CASSLQAGVGTDTQYF
once TRBJ2-1 TRBD2 TRBV11-2 TGTGCCAGCAGCTTAGATAGGGCGGGGGGGAGCAATGAGCAGTTCTTC CASSLDRAGGSNEQFF
NA TRBJ1-6 NA TRBV7-2 TGTGCCAGCAGCTTAGGAAGGGCTTCACCCCTCCACTTT CASSLGRASPLHF
NA TRBJ2-5 NA TRBV2 TGTGCCAGCAGCAAGATGGGGGGGGCGCGAGAGACCCAGTACTTC CASSKMGGARETQYF
NA TRBJ1-1 NA TRBV7-8 TGTGCCAGCAGCTTCCGGGACCGCTTGAACACTGAAGCTTTCTTT CASSFRDRLNTEAFF
NA TRBJ2-1 NA TRBV7-8 TGTGCCAGCAGCTGGAGGTTTATGGATGAGCAGTTCTTC CASSWRFMDEQFF
NA TRBJ1-4 NA TRBV7-9 TGTGCCAGCAGCCGAGCCTGGGACGAAAAACTGTTTTTT CASSRAWDEKLFF
NA TRBJ1-1 TRBD1 TRBV6-5 TGTGCCAGCAGTTACTTTGCCGGGACAGGGACTTTCTTT CASSYFAGTGTFF
NA TRBJ1-5 TRBD1 TRBV2 TGTGCCAGCAGTGAAGAGGGCAGGGGGCGGCCCCAGCATTTT CASSEEGRGRPQHF
NA TRBJ2-3 NA TRBV6-5 TGTGCCAGCAGTTCCCAGCGCGCAGATACGCAGTATTTT CASSSQRADTQYF
NA TRBJ2-3 TRBD1 TRBV2 TGTGCCAGCAGGTCTGGACAGGCCCCAACAGATACGCAGTATTTT CASRSGQAPTDTQYF
NA TRBJ1-1 NA TRBV29-1 TGCAGCGTTCGGGGGGCGGGCGCTGAAGCTTTCTTT CSVRGAGAEAFF
NA TRBJ1-5 NA TRBV2 TGTGCCAGCAGTGATGGGGAGCAGCCCCAGCATTTT CASSDGEQPQHF
NA TRBJ1-1 TRBD1 TRBV19 TGTGCCAGTAGTAGCCGGGACAGGGGCTTGCGTGAAGCTTTCTTT CASSSRDRGLREAFF
few TRBJ2-5 TRBD2 TRBV7-2 TGTGCCAGCAGTCTTGGAAGCGGGAGGGAGACCCAGTACTTC CASSLGSGRETQYF
NA TRBJ1-4 TRBD1 TRBV11-2 TGTGCCAGCAGCTTTGGGACAGGGGTCGAAAAACTGTTTTTT CASSFGTGVEKLFF
NA TRBJ1-1 NA TRBV5-5 TGTGCCAGCAGCACTACAGAGGGTTGGAACACTGAAGCTTTCTTT CASSTTEGWNTEAFF
once TRBJ1-2 NA TRBV18 TGTGCCAGCTCTCAACGCTATGGCTACACCTTC CASSQRYGYTF
NA TRBJ2-1 NA TRBV6-1 TGTGCCAGCAGCCCAGTAGGTTCTACCTACAATGAGCAGTTCTTC CASSPVGSTYNEQFF
NA TRBJ1-2 NA TRBV19 TGTGCCAGTAGTACCTCCGGACCCTCTAACTATGGCTACACCTTC CASSTSGPSNYGYTF
NA TRBJ2-7 TRBD1 TRBV7-2 TGTGCCAGCAGCCAAACCTCCGGGACAGGGGGCGAAGAGCAGTACTTC CASSQTSGTGGEEQYF
NA TRBJ1-3 TRBD1 TRBV9 TGTGCCAGCAGCGTATACTCCGACAGGGAAGGAAACACCATATATTTT CASSVYSDREGNTIYF
NA TRBJ1-4 NA TRBV5-4 TGTGCCAGCAGCCCCAGTCCGGGGACAACTAATGAAAAACTGTTTTTT CASSPSPGTTNEKLFF
NA TRBJ2-3 TRBD1 TRBV14 TGTGCCAGCAGCCAAGATGACAGGGGAGTAGATACGCAGTATTTT CASSQDDRGVDTQYF
NA TRBJ2-7 NA TRBV6-5 TGTGCCAGCAGTTCCACCCTATACGGGAACGAGCAGTACTTC CASSSTLYGNEQYF
NA TRBJ1-4 NA TRBV28 TGTGCCAGCTCCTGGGGGGGGACCCTTAATGAAAAACTGTTTTTT CASSWGGTLNEKLFF
NA TRBJ2-2 NA TRBV5-1 TGCGCCAGCAGCTTGCGGCAGGGGAAGAACACCGGGGAGCTGTTTTTT CASSLRQGKNTGELFF
NA TRBJ2-1 TRBD2 TRBV11-2 TGTGCCAGCAGCTTATCCGGGGGGGCTTACAATGAGCAGTTCTTC CASSLSGGAYNEQFF
NA TRBJ2-7 NA TRBV7-9 TGTGCCAGCAGACAAGCCTCCTACGAGCAGTACTTC CASRQASYEQYF
NA TRBJ2-5 TRBD1 TRBV5-5 TGTGCCAGCAGCTTCGGGACAGAAGAGACCCAGTACTTC CASSFGTEETQYF
few TRBJ1-2 TRBD1 TRBV30 TGTGCCTGGAGCCTCTCAGGGGGCTATGGCTACACCTTC CAWSLSGGYGYTF
NA TRBJ1-2 NA TRBV14 TGTGCCAGCAGCCCAGGGGACTATGGCTACACCTTC CASSPGDYGYTF
NA TRBJ1-1 TRBD1 TRBV9 TGTGCCAGCAGCGGGGCGGACAGGGGCGACACTGAAGCTTTCTTT CASSGADRGDTEAFF
NA TRBJ2-1 TRBD2 TRBV5-1 TGCGCCAGCAGCCGTCGTAGCGGGGACTCCTACAATGAGCAGTTCTTC CASSRRSGDSYNEQFF
NA TRBJ1-5 TRBD1 TRBV4-1 TGCGCCAGCAGCCAACAACCAGGGGGCGGAATCGGGAGCAATCAGCCCCAGCATTTT CASSQQPGGGIGSNQPQHF
NA TRBJ2-3 TRBD1 TRBV14 TGTGCCAGCAGCCAACGACGGGACAGGGAGGGAGATACGCAGTATTTT CASSQRRDREGDTQYF
once TRBJ1-1 NA TRBV5-1 TGCGCCAGCAGCTTGTGGGCCACCACTGAAGCTTTCTTT CASSLWATTEAFF
once TRBJ2-1 NA TRBV7-8 TGTGCCAGCAGCCCCGGGCAGGGGTACTACAATGAGCAGTTCTTC CASSPGQGYYNEQFF
NA TRBJ1-1 NA TRBV15 TGTGCCACCAGCAGAGATGCGAACACTGAAGCTTTCTTT CATSRDANTEAFF
NA TRBJ2-5 TRBD2 TRBV7-2 TGTGCCAGCAGCTCCGACTCTAGCGGCCAAGAGACCCAGTACTTC CASSSDSSGQETQYF